A single sample is the source of the 17 T cell receptor beta chains below, sequenced in a study of shared clonotypes between healthy human individuals (dated by TCRdb to the early 2020s). Library preparation used the immunoSEQ multiplex PCR assay. TCRdb re-hosts the immuneACCESS table, in-frame sequences only. Its copies lack some clones; in the studies checked, an unresolved V gene accounts for under half of them, and the cause for the rest is not known. The sample includes over 700,000 clones, with approximately 72% observed a single time. Around 1.8% of the sample goes to the ten largest clones. Sequencing was carried out using memory CD4+ T cells sorted from blood. Per the publication, the cell subset or site label means: CD45RA-negative fraction. These receptors were taken from a woman aged 30 to 39 in good health.

The chain employs TRBV25-1 and TRBJ1-2, with D unclear. Per the germline V gene, CDR1 is MGHDK and CDR2 is SYGVNS. This CDR3 has 13 amino acids. The V gene lost 1 base and the J gene lost 8 bases, with 11 bases spanning the gap. CDR3 nucleotide sequence: TGTGCCAGCAGTGAATCCCATACTCCGGGCTACACCTTC. Its translation: CASSESHTPGYTF.

The chain is built from TRBV25-1 and TRBJ2-7; 9 nucleotides line up with TRBD1. CDR1 MGHDK and CDR2 SYGVNS come from the germline V gene. J gave up 4 bases and V 2 bases, and 6 bases lay outside the gene matches. The CDR3 length is 15 residues. The CDR3 DNA is TGTGCCAGCAGTGAAACAACAGGGGGCCGGTACGAGCAGTACTTC. Protein: CASSETTGGRYEQYF.

In regard to this clone: Compared with germline, one end of the junction differs, possibly owing to a read error. The chain is built from TRBV15 and TRBJ2-4; maybe TRBD1 (5 bases). The CDR3 is made up of 14 amino acids. CDR1 and CDR2 from the germline V gene are LNHNV and YYDKDF (reference sequence). CDR3 amino acids: CATSGDRVKNIQYF. The CDR3 nucleotides are TGTGCCACCAGCGGAGACAGAGTCAAAAACATTCAGTACTTC. Together with reference TRBV15 and TRBJ2-4, the CDR3 gives the full variable domain: DAMVIQNPRYQVTQFGKPVTLSCSQTLNHNVMYWYQQKSSQAPKLLFHYYDKDFNNEADTPDNFQSRRPNTSFCFLDIRSPGLGDTAMYLCATSGDRVKNIQYFGAGTRLSVL.

The chain uses TRBV27 and TRBJ2-1; TRBD2 aligns across 7 bases. Germline V gene lookup returns CDR1 MNHEY and CDR2 SMNVEV (reference sequence). V was pared by 3 bases and J by 10 bases, with 9 bases of the junction left unmatched. The CDR3 is 14 residues long. In DNA, the CDR3 is TGTGCCAGCAGTTTCTGGGCGGGAGCTCAGGAGCAGTTCTTC. Its translation: CASSFWAGAQEQFF.

J is TRBJ2-3 and V is TRBV5-4; D gene unclear. The V gene's germline CDR1 is SGHNT and CDR2 YYREEE (reference sequence). The V end lost 7 bases, the J end lost 1 base, and 16 bases lay between the germline ends. There are 15 residues in the CDR3. CDR3 DNA: TGTGCCAGCGCGCCCAGGACGGACCGCACAGATACGCAGTATTTT. Its translation: CASAPRTDRTDTQYF.

This chain uses TRBV2 with TRBJ1-5, with unresolved D. From germline, CDR1 is SNHLY and CDR2 FYNNEI. V was pared by 6 bases and J by 4 bases, with 7 bases between. The CDR3 extends over 12 amino acids. The CDR3 region is CASSKQNQPQHF. CDR3 DNA sequence: TGTGCCAGCAGCAAGCAAAATCAGCCCCAGCATTTT.

This clone is a singleton in its sample. The J gene is TRBJ1-4, the V gene TRBV28, with TRBD1 matching 8 bases. The germline V gene has CDR1 MDHEN and CDR2 SYDVKM. CDR3 length: 15 residues. The V gene end was trimmed by 2 bases and the J gene end by 2 bases; junction bases not matched to a gene: 1. CDR3 nucleotide sequence: TGTGCCAGCAGTTTAAGGACAGGGACTAATGAAAAACTGTTTTTT. As protein: CASSLRTGTNEKLFF.

The gene calls are TRBV7-8 and TRBJ2-6; 11 nucleotides line up with TRBD1. The J segment lost 4 bases and the V segment lost 4 bases, leaving 6 bases of the junction unmatched. Germline values: CDR1 SGHVS, CDR2 FQNEAQ. This CDR3 comprises 17 residues. CDR3 nucleotides: TGTGCCAGCAGCTCGGGACAGGGGGAATACGGGGCCAACGTCCTGACTTTC. Its protein product is CASSSGQGEYGANVLTF.

This clone was seen only a few times. V gene TRBV23-1 combines with J gene TRBJ1-5; D ambiguous. TRBV23-1 is classed as an ORF, of uncertain function. Trimming took off 0 bases at V and 0 bases at J, with 21 bases between the two ends. The CDR3 loop spans 20 amino acids. CDR3 in DNA: TGCGCCAGCAGTCAATCACCCGGTCGGCTCAGGAACAATAGCAATCAGCCCCAGCATTTT. Protein: CASSQSPGRLRNNSNQPQHF.

The table lists this clone with a count of one. The chain joins TRBV6-4 to TRBJ2-2; maybe TRBD1 (5 bases). The CDR3 has 13 residues. Trimming removed 4 bases from V and 6 bases from J, with 9 bases in between. Germline CDR1 MRHNA, CDR2 SNTAGT. The CDR3 is CASSARVPGELFF. CDR3 bases: TGTGCCAGCAGTGCCAGGGTACCCGGGGAGCTGTTTTTT.

The J gene is TRBJ2-3, the V gene TRBV10-3; D perhaps matches TRBD2 (6 bases). Trimming left V 11 bases short and J 4 bases short, with 19 bases between. The germline V gene encodes CDR1 ENHRY and CDR2 SYGVKD. The CDR3 is 14 residues long. Here the CDR3 DNA reads TGTGCCGTCAAAGCGGGCCCTTCGGCAGATACGCAGTATTTT. It specifies CAVKAGPSADTQYF.

The chain employs TRBV27 and TRBJ2-4; 8 bases are a match to TRBD1. The junction had 7 bases not matched to a gene; V was cut back by 6 bases and J by 0 bases. Germline V gene lookup returns CDR1 MNHEY and CDR2 SMNVEV (reference sequence). The length of the CDR3 is 16 residues. The CDR3 DNA is TGTGCCAGCAGCCTGGGACAGGCCCTAGCCAAAAACATTCAGTACTTC. Amino acid sequence: CASSLGQALAKNIQYF.

The V call is TRBV30, the J call TRBJ1-4; D is undetermined. Per germline, CDR1 GTSNPN and CDR2 SVGIG (reference sequence). CDR3 length equals 14 residues. V lost 5 bases and J lost 1, with 11 bases in between. CDR3 coding DNA: TGTGCCTGGCGGACGGCGGTAACTAATGAAAAACTGTTTTTT. Encoded protein: CAWRTAVTNEKLFF.

The chain carries TRBV5-4 and TRBJ1-2; 9 nucleotides match TRBD1. The V and J ends lost 2 bases and 4 bases, in that order; junction bases with no gene match: 6. This CDR3 region has 15 residues. Germline lookup yields CDR1 SGHNT and CDR2 YYREEE (reference sequence). Here the CDR3 reads CASSFGTDRGYGYTF. The CDR3, as DNA: TGTGCCAGCAGCTTTGGAACGGACAGGGGCTATGGCTACACCTTC. The entire variable domain, with the rest obtained from reference TRBV5-4 and TRBJ1-2, is as follows: ETGVTQSPTHLIKTRGQQVTLRCSSQSGHNTVSWYQQALGQGPQFIFQYYREEENGRGNFPPRFSGLQFPNYSSELNVNALELDDSALYLCASSFGTDRGYGYTFGSGTRLTVV.

The CDR3 bases are TGTGCCAGCAGCTTGGGCGGGAAAGGGAACACTGAAGCTTTCTTT. The encoded protein is CASSLGGKGNTEAFF. V gene TRBV5-4 combines with J gene TRBJ1-1, with no clear D. This CDR3 is built from 15 residues. V was shortened by 0 bases and J by 1 base, with 10 bases between the two germline ends. Germline V gene lookup returns CDR1 SGHNT and CDR2 YYREEE (reference sequence).

The chain couples TRBV4-1 to TRBJ2-7; the D call may be TRBD1 or TRBD2 (5 bases each). Germline values: CDR1 MGHRA, CDR2 YSYEKL. The CDR3 is 16 amino acids. V gave up 1 base and J gave up 0 bases, with 13 bases separating them. As DNA, the CDR3 is TGCGCCAGCAGCCAAGCCGGGACGGCCAGCTCCTACGAGCAGTACTTC. It is translated as CASSQAGTASSYEQYF.

This clone was counted between two and nine times. V is TRBV2 and J is TRBJ2-5; 11 positions match TRBD2. The CDR3 is 14 residues long. Germline V gene lookup returns CDR1 SNHLY and CDR2 FYNNEI. Trimming removed 8 bases from V and 7 bases from J; junction bases left unmatched: 9. CDR3 region: CASAGTSGRGTQYF. CDR3 in DNA: TGTGCCAGCGCCGGGACTAGCGGCCGCGGGACCCAGTACTTC.